This TCR beta chain was documented in a study of CXCR3-negative and CXCR3-positive naive CD8 T cells. Study overall: Overall TRB read output was some 140 million, and each library contained about 1.5 +/- 0.3 million reads. Points from the study as a whole: CXCR3-positive naive cells carried more hydrophobic TRB CDR3s than CXCR3-negative ones.

The study made its TRB cDNA libraries by 5' RACE, adding UMI labels. TCRdb reprocessed the 5' RACE reads; each CDR3 protein has one entry and no DNA is given. In all, the sample yields some 130,000 distinct CDR3 sequences. This CDR3 comprises 19 residues. Germline CDR1 reads MGHRA; CDR2 reads YSYEKL. Comment on this clonotype: Its specificity is not known.

Researchers sorted around 300,000 cells of each CD8+ T cell subset in triplicate. Naive CD8+ T cells showed CD45RO-CCR7+CD27+CD95-. The rearrangement uses TRBV4-1 and TRBJ2-3; there is no DNA to check the TCRdb D call of TRBD2. Material: naive CXCR3- CD8+ T cells from blood. The subset denotes: CD45RO-CCR7+CD27+CD95- naive CD8+ T cells lacking CXCR3 (TNR3-). This receptor was obtained from a human donor in good health. Some clones in this sample may be carry-over from other donors' samples. The chain's CDR3 is CASSQLPGLAGRGTDTQYF.